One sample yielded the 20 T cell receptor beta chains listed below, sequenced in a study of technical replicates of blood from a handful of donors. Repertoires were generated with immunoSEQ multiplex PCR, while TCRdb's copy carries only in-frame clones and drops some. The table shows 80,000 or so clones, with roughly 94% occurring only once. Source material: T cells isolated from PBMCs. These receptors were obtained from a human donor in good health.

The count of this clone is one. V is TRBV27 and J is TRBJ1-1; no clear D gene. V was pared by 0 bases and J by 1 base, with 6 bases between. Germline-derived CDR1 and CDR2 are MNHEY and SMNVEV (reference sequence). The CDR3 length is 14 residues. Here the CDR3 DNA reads TGTGCCAGCAGTTTATCCCCCAGGAACACTGAAGCTTTCTTT. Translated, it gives CASSLSPRNTEAFF.

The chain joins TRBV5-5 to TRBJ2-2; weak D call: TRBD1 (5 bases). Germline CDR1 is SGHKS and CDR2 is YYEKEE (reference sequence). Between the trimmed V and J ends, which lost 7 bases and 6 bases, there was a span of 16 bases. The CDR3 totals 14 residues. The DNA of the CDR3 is TGTGCCAGCCTCCCCTTTCAGGGTTCCGGGGAGCTGTTTTTT. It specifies CASLPFQGSGELFF.

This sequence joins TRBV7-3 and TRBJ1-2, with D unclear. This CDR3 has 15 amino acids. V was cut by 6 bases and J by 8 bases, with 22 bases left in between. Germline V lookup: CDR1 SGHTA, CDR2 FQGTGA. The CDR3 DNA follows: TGTGCCAGCAGTTTACGGGCCCGAGGGCCCGAAGGCTACACCTTC. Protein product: CASSLRARGPEGYTF.

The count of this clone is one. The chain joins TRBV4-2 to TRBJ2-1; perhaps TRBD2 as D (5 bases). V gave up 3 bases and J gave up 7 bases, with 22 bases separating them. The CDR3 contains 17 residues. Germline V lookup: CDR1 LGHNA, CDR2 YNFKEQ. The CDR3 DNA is TGTGCCAGCAGCCAGGAGGATCTGGGAATATTTCGAAATGAGCAGTTCTTC. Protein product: CASSQEDLGIFRNEQFF.

CDR3 protein: CASSLSGPLGTEAFF. The CDR3 coding sequence is TGTGCCAGCAGTTTATCCGGCCCCCTCGGGACTGAAGCTTTCTTT. V is TRBV27 and J is TRBJ1-1; D unclear. The CDR3 extends over 15 amino acids. Germline V gene data show CDR1 as MNHEY and CDR2 as SMNVEV (reference sequence). The V end lost 0 bases, the J end lost 5 bases, and 13 bases lay between the germline ends.

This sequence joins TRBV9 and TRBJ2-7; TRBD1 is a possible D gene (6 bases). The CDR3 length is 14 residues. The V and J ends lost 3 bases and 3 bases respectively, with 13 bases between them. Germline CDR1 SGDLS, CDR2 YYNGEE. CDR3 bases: TGTGCCAGCAGCGCTGGGGGCACAAACTACGAGCAGTACTTC. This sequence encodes CASSAGGTNYEQYF.

The CDR3: CASGESGSWGGTQYF. The CDR3 DNA is TGCGCCAGCGGGGAAAGCGGGAGCTGGGGAGGAACGCAGTATTTT. The J gene is TRBJ2-3, the V gene TRBV4-1; 8 nucleotides agree with TRBD2. The germline CDR1 and CDR2 sequences are MGHRA and YSYEKL. J lost 9 bases, V lost 8 bases, and 16 bases had no gene match. This CDR3 is built from 15 residues.

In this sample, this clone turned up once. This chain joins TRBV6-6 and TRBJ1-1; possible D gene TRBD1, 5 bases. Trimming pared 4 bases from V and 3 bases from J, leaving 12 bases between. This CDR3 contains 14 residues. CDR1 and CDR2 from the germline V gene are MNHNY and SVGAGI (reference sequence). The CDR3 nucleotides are TGTGCCAGCAGTTTACCCCGGGACTACACTGAAGCTTTCTTT. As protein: CASSLPRDYTEAFF.

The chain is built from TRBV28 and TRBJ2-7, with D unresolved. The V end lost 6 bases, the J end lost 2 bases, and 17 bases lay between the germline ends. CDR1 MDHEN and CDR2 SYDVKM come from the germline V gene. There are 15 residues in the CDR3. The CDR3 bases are TGTGCCAGCAGGCTTAAGCTAATTTCCCCCTACGAGCAGTACTTC. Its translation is CASRLKLISPYEQYF.

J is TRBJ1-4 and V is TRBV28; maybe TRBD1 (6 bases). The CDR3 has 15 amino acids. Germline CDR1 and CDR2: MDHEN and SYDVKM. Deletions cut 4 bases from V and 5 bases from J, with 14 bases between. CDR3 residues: CASSSRQGNNEKLFF. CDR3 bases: TGTGCCAGCAGTTCGAGGCAGGGGAACAATGAAAAACTGTTTTTT. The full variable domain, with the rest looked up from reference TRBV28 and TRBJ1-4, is DVKVTQSSRYLVKRTGEKVFLECVQDMDHENMFWYRQDPGLGLRLIYFSYDVKMKEKGDIPEGYSVSREKKERFSLILESASTNQTSMYLCASSSRQGNNEKLFFGSGTQLSVL.

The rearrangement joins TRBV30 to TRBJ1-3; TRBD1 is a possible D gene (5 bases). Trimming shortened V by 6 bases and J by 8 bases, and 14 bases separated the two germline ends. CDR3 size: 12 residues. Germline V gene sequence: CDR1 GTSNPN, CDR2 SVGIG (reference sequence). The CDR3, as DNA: TGTGCCTGCAAGGGACCGGGGGACACCATATATTTT. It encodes CACKGPGDTIYF. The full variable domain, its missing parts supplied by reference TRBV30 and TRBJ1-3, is SQTIHQWPATLVQPVGSPLSLECTVEGTSNPNLYWYRQAAGRGLQLLFYSVGIGQISSEVPQNLSASRPQDRQFILSSKKLLLSDSGFYLCACKGPGDTIYFGEGSWLTVV.

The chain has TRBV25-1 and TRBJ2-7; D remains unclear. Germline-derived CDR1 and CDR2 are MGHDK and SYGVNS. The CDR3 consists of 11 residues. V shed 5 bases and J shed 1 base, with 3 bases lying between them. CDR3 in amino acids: CASSPSYEQYF. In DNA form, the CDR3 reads TGTGCCAGCAGTCCGTCCTACGAGCAGTACTTC.

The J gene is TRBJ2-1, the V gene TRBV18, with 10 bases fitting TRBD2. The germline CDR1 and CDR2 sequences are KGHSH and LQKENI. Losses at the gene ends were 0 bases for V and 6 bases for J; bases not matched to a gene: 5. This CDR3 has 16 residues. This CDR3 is CASSPPVVAGGNEQFF. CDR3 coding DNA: TGTGCCAGCTCACCACCGGTGGTAGCGGGAGGCAATGAGCAGTTCTTC.

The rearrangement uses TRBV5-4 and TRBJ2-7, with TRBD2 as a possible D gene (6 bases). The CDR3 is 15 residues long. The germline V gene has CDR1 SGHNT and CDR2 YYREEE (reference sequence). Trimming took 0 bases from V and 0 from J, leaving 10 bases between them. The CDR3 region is CASSLDPGGSYEQYF. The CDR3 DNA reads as TGTGCCAGCAGCTTGGACCCCGGGGGCTCCTACGAGCAGTACTTC.

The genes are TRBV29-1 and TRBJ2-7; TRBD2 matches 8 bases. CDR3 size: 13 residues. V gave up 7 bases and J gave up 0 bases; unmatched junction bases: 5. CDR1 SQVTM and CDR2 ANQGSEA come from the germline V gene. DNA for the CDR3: TGCAGCGCCCGGGGGGGGCTCTCCTACGAGCAGTACTTC. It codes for CSARGGLSYEQYF.

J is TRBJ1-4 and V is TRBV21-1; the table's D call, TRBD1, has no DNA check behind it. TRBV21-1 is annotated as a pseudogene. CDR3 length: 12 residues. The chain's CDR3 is CASLASYEKLFF. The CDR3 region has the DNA TGTGCCAGCTTGGCATCATACGAAAAACTGTTTTTT.

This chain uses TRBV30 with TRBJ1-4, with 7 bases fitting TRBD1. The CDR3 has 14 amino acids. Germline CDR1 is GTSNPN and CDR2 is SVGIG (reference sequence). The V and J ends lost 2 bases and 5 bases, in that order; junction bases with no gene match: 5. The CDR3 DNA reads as TGTGCCTGGAGTTTAGACAGGGTAAATGAAAAACTGTTTTTT. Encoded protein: CAWSLDRVNEKLFF.

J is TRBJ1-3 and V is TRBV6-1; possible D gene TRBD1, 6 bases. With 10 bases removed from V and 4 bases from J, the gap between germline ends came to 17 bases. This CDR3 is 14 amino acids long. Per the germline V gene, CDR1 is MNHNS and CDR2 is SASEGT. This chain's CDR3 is CATTPGTTGNTIYF. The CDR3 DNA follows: TGTGCCACAACCCCCGGGACAACGGGAAACACCATATATTTT.

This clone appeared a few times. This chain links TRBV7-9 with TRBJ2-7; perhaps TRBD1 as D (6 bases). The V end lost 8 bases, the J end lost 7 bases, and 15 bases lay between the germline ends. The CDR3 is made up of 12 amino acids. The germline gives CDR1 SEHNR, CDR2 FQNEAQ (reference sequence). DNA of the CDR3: TGTGCCAGCGGTGTGTCGACAGGTGAGCAGTACTTC. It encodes CASGVSTGEQYF.

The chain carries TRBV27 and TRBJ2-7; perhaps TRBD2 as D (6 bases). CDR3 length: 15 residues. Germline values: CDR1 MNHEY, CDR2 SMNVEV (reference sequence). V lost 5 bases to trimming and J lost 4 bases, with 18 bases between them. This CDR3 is CASSLVSGTPYEQYF. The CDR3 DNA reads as TGTGCCAGCAGTCTTGTGAGTGGGACTCCTTACGAGCAGTACTTC.